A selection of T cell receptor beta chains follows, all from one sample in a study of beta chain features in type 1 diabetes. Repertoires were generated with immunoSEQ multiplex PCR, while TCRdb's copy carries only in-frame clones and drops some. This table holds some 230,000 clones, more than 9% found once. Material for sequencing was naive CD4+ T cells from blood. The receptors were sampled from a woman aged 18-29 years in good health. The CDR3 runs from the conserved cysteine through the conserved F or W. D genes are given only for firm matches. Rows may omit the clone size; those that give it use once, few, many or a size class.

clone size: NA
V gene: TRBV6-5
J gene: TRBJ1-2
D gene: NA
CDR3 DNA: TGTGCCAGCAGTTACACGGGGAGAGGCTACACCTTC
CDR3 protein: CASSYTGRGYTF

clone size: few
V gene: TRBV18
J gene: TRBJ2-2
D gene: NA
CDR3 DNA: TGTGCCAGCTCACCACTCGCACTCACCGGGGAGCTGTTTTTT
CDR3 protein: CASSPLALTGELFF

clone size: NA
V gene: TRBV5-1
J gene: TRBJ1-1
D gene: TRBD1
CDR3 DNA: TGCGCCAGCAGCTTTGACAGGGGGCTCGAAGCTTTCTTT
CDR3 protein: CASSFDRGLEAFF

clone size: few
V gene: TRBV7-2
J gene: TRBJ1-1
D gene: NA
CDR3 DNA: TGTGCCAGCAGCTTAGCATTAAGGAGCACTGAAGCTTTCTTT
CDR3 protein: CASSLALRSTEAFF

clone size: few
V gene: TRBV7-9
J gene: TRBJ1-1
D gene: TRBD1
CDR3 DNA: TGTGCCAGCAGCCGAGGGACAGGGATTTTCCTGAACACTGAAGCTTTCTTT
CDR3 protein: CASSRGTGIFLNTEAFF

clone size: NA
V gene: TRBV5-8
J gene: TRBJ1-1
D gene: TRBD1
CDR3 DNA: TGTGCCAGCAGCTTGGCGAGGGGGCGAACTTCCCCGATGAACACTGAAGCTTTCTTT
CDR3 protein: CASSLARGRTSPMNTEAFF

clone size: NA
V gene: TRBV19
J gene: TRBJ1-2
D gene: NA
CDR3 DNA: TGTGCCAGTAGTGACAGCCTCTATGGCTACACCTTC
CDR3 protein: CASSDSLYGYTF

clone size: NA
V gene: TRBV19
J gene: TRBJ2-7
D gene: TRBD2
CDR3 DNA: TGTGCCAGTAGCCGTCTGGGGGAGGGCCTCTACGAGCAGTACTTC
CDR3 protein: CASSRLGEGLYEQYF

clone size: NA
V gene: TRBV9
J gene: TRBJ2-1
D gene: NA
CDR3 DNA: TGTGCCAGCAGCGTAGGGCAGTACAATGAGCAGTTCTTC
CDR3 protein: CASSVGQYNEQFF

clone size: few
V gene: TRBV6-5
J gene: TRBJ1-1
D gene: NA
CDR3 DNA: TGTGCCACGACGGGGAACACTGAAGCTTTCTTT
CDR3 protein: CATTGNTEAFF

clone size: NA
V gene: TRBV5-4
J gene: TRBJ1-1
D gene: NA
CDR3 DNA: TGTGCCAGCAGCTTGGGTGGACAGAGGAATGAAGCTTTCTTT
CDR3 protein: CASSLGGQRNEAFF

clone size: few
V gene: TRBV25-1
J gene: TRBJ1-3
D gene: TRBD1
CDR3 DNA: TGTGCCAGCAGTGACACTGGACAGGGGATCTCTGGAAACACCATATATTTT
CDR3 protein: CASSDTGQGISGNTIYF

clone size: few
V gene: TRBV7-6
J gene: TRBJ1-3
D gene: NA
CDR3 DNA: TGTGCCAGCAGCTTAGCGGTTCCAGGCTCTGGAAACACCATATATTTT
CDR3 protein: CASSLAVPGSGNTIYF

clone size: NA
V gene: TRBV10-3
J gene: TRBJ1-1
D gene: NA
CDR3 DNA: TGTGCCATCAGTGGCCGACAGGAAGGCACTGAAGCTTTCTTT
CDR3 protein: CAISGRQEGTEAFF

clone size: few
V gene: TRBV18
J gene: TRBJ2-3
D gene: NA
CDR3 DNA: TGTGCCAGCTCACCTACCCTAGCGACCGGCGCAGATACGCAGTATTTT
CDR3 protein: CASSPTLATGADTQYF

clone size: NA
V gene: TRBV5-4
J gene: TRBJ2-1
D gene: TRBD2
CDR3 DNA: TGTGCCAGCAGCCTTCCTGGACTAGAGGATAACAATGAGCAGTTCTTC
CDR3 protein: CASSLPGLEDNNEQFF

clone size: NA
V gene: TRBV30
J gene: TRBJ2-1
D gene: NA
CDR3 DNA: TGTGCCTGGAGTGTAGGAGTCCTTCCCTACAATGAGCAGTTCTTC
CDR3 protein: CAWSVGVLPYNEQFF

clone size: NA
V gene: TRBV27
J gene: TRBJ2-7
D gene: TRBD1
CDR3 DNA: TGTGCCAGCAGTTCAGGGGGCCGGGGGTACGAGCAGTACTTC
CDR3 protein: CASSSGGRGYEQYF

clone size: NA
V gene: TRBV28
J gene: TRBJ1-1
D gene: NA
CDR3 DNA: TGTGCCAGCAGTTTGATAAGGGGTACTGAAGCTTTCTTT
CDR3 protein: CASSLIRGTEAFF

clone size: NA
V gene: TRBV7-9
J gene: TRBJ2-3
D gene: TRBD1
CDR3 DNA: TGTGCCAGCAGCGCAGTCCCGGGACAGGGCGACACAGATACGCAGTATTTT
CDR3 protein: CASSAVPGQGDTDTQYF

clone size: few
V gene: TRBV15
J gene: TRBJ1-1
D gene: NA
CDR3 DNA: TGTGCCACCAGCAGAGATCCGGACACTGAAGCTTTCTTT
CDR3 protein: CATSRDPDTEAFF

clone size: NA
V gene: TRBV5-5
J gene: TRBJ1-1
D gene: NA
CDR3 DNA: TGTGCCAGCAGCTTGGGGACAGCGCCTAAGGAAGCTTTCTTT
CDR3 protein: CASSLGTAPKEAFF